The 26 T cell receptor beta chains below come from one sample, sequenced in a study of OX40 agonist ivuxolimab in advanced cancers. Only in-frame clones appear in the TCRdb table, and some are missing; sequencing was by immunoSEQ multiplex PCR. The sample yields approximately 80,000 clones, just over 90% seen once. The sequenced sample was CD4+ or CD8+ T cells sorted from blood, obtained in a trial of the OX40 agonist ivuxolimab. The receptor set was obtained from an adult with an advanced solid tumor such as melanoma, head and neck, liver or kidney cancer.

V usage is TRBV20-1 and J usage is TRBJ2-2, with D hard to call. V was trimmed by 1 base and J by 7 bases, leaving 4 bases between them. Germline values: CDR1 DFQATT, CDR2 SNEGSKA (reference sequence). The CDR3 is made up of 11 amino acids. This CDR3 is CSARGGGELFF. For the CDR3, the DNA is TGCAGTGCTAGAGGGGGCGGGGAGCTGTTTTTT.

This chain uses TRBV4-2 with TRBJ2-1; 16 bases are shared with TRBD2. The J segment lost 5 bases and the V segment lost 1 base, leaving 11 bases of the junction unmatched. Germline V gene sequence: CDR1 LGHNA, CDR2 YNFKEQ. CDR3 size: 20 residues. Here the CDR3 reads CASSQGPPGLAGGKNNEQFF. DNA for the CDR3: TGTGCCAGCAGCCAAGGGCCCCCGGGACTAGCGGGGGGGAAAAACAATGAGCAGTTCTTC.

The rearrangement joins TRBV4-1 to TRBJ2-3; TRBD2 aligns across 12 bases. V shed 2 bases and J 4 bases; nucleotides not matched to a gene: 7. Germline loops: CDR1 MGHRA, CDR2 YSYEKL. The CDR3 spans 17 residues. CDR3 amino acids: CASSQSRTSGVSDTQYF. DNA of the CDR3: TGCGCCAGCAGCCAATCAAGGACTAGCGGGGTATCAGATACGCAGTATTTT.

The chain has TRBV19 and TRBJ2-1; 7 nucleotides align to TRBD1. V lost 4 bases to trimming and J lost 7 bases; unmatched junction nucleotides: 13. Germline CDR1 is LNHDA and CDR2 is SQIVND (reference sequence). CDR3 length equals 16 residues. CDR3 amino acids: CASSTKDRSLGNEQFF. The CDR3 nucleotides are TGTGCCAGTAGTACCAAGGACAGGTCCTTGGGGAATGAGCAGTTCTTC.

The rearrangement uses TRBV19 and TRBJ2-1, with TRBD2 identical over 7 bases. Per germline, CDR1 LNHDA and CDR2 SQIVND (reference sequence). Trimming took 3 bases from V and 2 from J; bases not matched to a gene: 7. This CDR3 comprises 16 residues. The CDR3 region has the DNA TGTGCCAGTAGTATCGGCGGGAGAGGCCCCTACAATGAGCAGTTCTTC. Its translation: CASSIGGRGPYNEQFF.

This chain links TRBV19 with TRBJ2-7, with D possibly TRBD2 on 6 matching bases. The V gene lost 5 bases and the J gene lost 4 bases, with 21 bases spanning the gap. Germline V gene sequence: CDR1 LNHDA, CDR2 SQIVND (reference sequence). The CDR3 spans 16 residues. The CDR3 DNA reads TGTGCCAGTAGTGCCCAGGGAATGAAACTAGCTTACGAGCAGTACTTC. Translating it yields CASSAQGMKLAYEQYF.

The V gene is TRBV18, the J gene TRBJ1-5; D possibly corresponds to TRBD1 (6 bases). V lost 6 bases and J 0 bases, leaving 12 bases between the germline ends. CDR3 length equals 15 residues. Per the germline V gene, CDR1 is KGHSH and CDR2 is LQKENI. This CDR3 is CASSQGGGSNQPQHF. The CDR3 DNA reads as TGTGCCAGCTCCCAGGGAGGGGGTAGCAATCAGCCCCAGCATTTT.

This clone was recorded only once. The chain links TRBV9 to TRBJ2-3; TRBD2 agrees at 14 bases. The V gene end was trimmed by 3 bases and the J gene end by 0 bases; junction bases not matched to a gene: 6. Germline V lookup: CDR1 SGDLS, CDR2 YYNGEE. The CDR3 is made up of 18 amino acids. CDR3 protein: CASSAGLAGGKSTDTQYF. Here the CDR3 DNA reads TGTGCCAGCAGCGCAGGACTAGCGGGGGGCAAAAGCACAGATACGCAGTATTTT.

The sample holds a few counts of this clone. The chain has TRBV7-9 and TRBJ1-1; D is undetermined. The CDR3 contains 16 residues. Germline V lookup: CDR1 SEHNR, CDR2 FQNEAQ (reference sequence). Trimming removed 2 bases from V and 4 bases from J, with 17 bases in between. CDR3 DNA sequence: TGTGCCAGCAGCTTAATGGGAGGTCTGTCGGGCACTGAAGCTTTCTTT. Protein sequence: CASSLMGGLSGTEAFF.

This clone was observed a single time. This chain links TRBV4-2 with TRBJ2-2; D perhaps matches TRBD2 (5 bases). V lost 4 bases, J lost 6 bases, and 9 bases lay in between. Germline V gene data show CDR1 as LGHNA and CDR2 as YNFKEQ. This CDR3 has 13 amino acids. The CDR3 DNA follows: TGTGCCAGCAGCCCAACTAGGGCCGGGGAGCTGTTTTTT. The encoded protein is CASSPTRAGELFF.

CDR3 protein: CSVDGGREQYF. Here the CDR3 DNA reads TGCAGCGTTGATGGAGGGCGCGAGCAGTACTTC. This sequence joins TRBV29-1 and TRBJ2-7, with D possibly matching TRBD2 (6 bases). The germline V and J ends were trimmed by 3 bases and 6 bases, with 9 bases remaining between them. Germline CDR1 SQVTM, CDR2 ANQGSEA. CDR3 length equals 11 residues.

This clone was observed once. The chain is built from TRBV28 and TRBJ1-5; no firm D call. The CDR3 consists of 11 residues. Germline values: CDR1 MDHEN, CDR2 SYDVKM. V was pared by 5 bases and J by 9 bases, with 8 bases between. For the CDR3, the DNA is TGTGCCAGCAGTCCCGACCGGCCCCAGCATTTT. Translated: CASSPDRPQHF.

V usage is TRBV14 and J usage is TRBJ2-1; no firm D call. Trimming removed 1 base from V and 11 bases from J, with 9 bases in between. Germline V lookup: CDR1 SGHDN, CDR2 FVKESK. This CDR3 is 12 amino acids long. CDR3 region: CASSQVRAKQFF. CDR3 nucleotide sequence: TGTGCCAGCAGCCAAGTTCGGGCCAAGCAGTTCTTC.

The V gene is TRBV2, the J gene TRBJ2-3, with 7 bases matching TRBD2. The CDR3 consists of 15 residues. Germline trimming cut 2 bases from V and 4 bases from J; bases unmatched to any gene: 6. The germline CDR1 and CDR2 sequences are SNHLY and FYNNEI. CDR3 DNA: TGTGCCAGCAGTGAAACAGGTGGACTAGCAGATACGCAGTATTTT. This gives the protein CASSETGGLADTQYF.

The chain carries TRBV10-3 and TRBJ1-1, with TRBD1 matching over 7 bases. Germline V gives CDR1 ENHRY, CDR2 SYGVKD. The CDR3 consists of 13 residues. The V gene end was trimmed by 3 bases and the J gene end by 6 bases; junction bases not matched to a gene: 4. DNA for the CDR3: TGTGCCATCAGTGAAGGGCAGGGGGCTGAAGCTTTCTTT. Translating gives CAISEGQGAEAFF.

This clone was counted a few times. V gene TRBV7-2 combines with J gene TRBJ1-6; perhaps TRBD1 as D (5 bases). V lost 0 bases, J lost 9 bases, and 9 bases lay in between. Per germline, CDR1 SGHTA and CDR2 FQGNSA. This CDR3 has 14 residues. The CDR3 sequence: CASSLAGGSSPLHF. CDR3 DNA: TGTGCCAGCAGCTTAGCCGGGGGTAGTTCACCCCTCCACTTT.

The rearrangement uses TRBV30 and TRBJ2-5, with D perhaps given as TRBD1 or TRBD2 (5 bases each). Germline V CDR1 and CDR2: GTSNPN, SVGIG (reference sequence). This CDR3 has 13 amino acids. V was trimmed by 2 bases and J by 5 bases, leaving 12 bases between them. CDR3 coding DNA: TGTGCCTGGAGTCGGGGACCCAGGGAGACCCAGTACTTC. Amino acids: CAWSRGPRETQYF.

This rearrangement joins TRBV6-5 to TRBJ2-3; TRBD1 aligns across 8 bases. The length of the CDR3 is 16 residues. The J segment lost 0 bases and the V segment lost 4 bases, leaving 6 bases of the junction unmatched. Looked up from germline, CDR1 is MNHEY and CDR2 is SVGAGI. CDR3 nucleotide sequence: TGTGCCAGCAGTTTAACAGGGGGAGTAAGCACAGATACGCAGTATTTT. This codes for CASSLTGGVSTDTQYF.

The CDR3 nucleotides are TGTGCCAGCAGTCTGGGCCGCCAGCGCCTATATGGCTACACCTTC. Amino acid sequence: CASSLGRQRLYGYTF. This chain links TRBV28 with TRBJ1-2; no firm D call. The CDR3 runs to 15 residues. V lost 5 bases to trimming and J lost 5 bases, with 18 bases between them. Germline-derived CDR1 and CDR2 are MDHEN and SYDVKM.

This chain uses TRBV5-6 with TRBJ2-1, with TRBD2 matching over 10 bases. Germline CDR1 and CDR2: SGHDT and YYEEEE. This CDR3 has 18 residues. Unmatched junction bases numbered 11, after V lost 3 bases and J lost 2 bases. CDR3: CASSSLRLAGAAYNEQFF. Here the CDR3 DNA reads TGTGCCAGCAGCTCACTACGGCTAGCGGGAGCGGCCTACAATGAGCAGTTCTTC.

The V call is TRBV4-3, the J call TRBJ1-2, with D possibly TRBD1 on 5 matching bases. V was cut by 0 bases and J by 4 bases, with 12 bases left in between. Germline-derived CDR1 and CDR2 are LGHNA and YSLEER. The CDR3 runs to 15 residues. Written as DNA, the CDR3 is TGCGCCAGCAGCCAAGATCGGGACCGTAGCTATGGCTACACCTTC. It codes for CASSQDRDRSYGYTF.

This clone came up once. V usage is TRBV28 and J usage is TRBJ2-2; either TRBD1 or TRBD2 may fit D (5 bases each). The ends were cut back, 4 bases at V and 3 bases at J, with 12 bases in the middle. This CDR3 has 15 amino acids. In germline, CDR1 is MDHEN, CDR2 SYDVKM. The CDR3 bases are TGTGCCAGCAGTTCGGGGCAGCAGGACACCGGGGAGCTGTTTTTT. This encodes CASSSGQQDTGELFF.

The V call is TRBV28, the J call TRBJ2-7, with D perhaps matching TRBD2 (6 bases). The germline gives CDR1 MDHEN, CDR2 SYDVKM. The CDR3 totals 14 residues. Deletions cut 7 bases from V and 2 bases from J, with 15 bases between. Here the CDR3 reads CASTPGGSPYEQYF. The CDR3 bases are TGTGCCAGCACCCCTGGAGGGTCCCCCTACGAGCAGTACTTC.

The rearrangement links TRBV5-1 to TRBJ2-5, with 7 positions matching TRBD1. Germline trimming cut 1 base from V and 3 bases from J; bases unmatched to any gene: 6. Germline CDR1 and CDR2: SGHRS and YFSETQ. This CDR3 contains 15 residues. DNA for the CDR3: TGCGCCAGCAGCTTGCAGACAGGGTCCGAAGAGACCCAGTACTTC. Translated, it gives CASSLQTGSEETQYF. Using reference TRBV5-1 and TRBJ2-5 for the parts outside the CDR3, the full variable domain is KAGVTQTPRYLIKTRGQQVTLSCSPISGHRSVSWYQQTPGQGLQFLFEYFSETQRNKGNFPGRFSGRQFSNSRSEMNVSTLELGDSALYLCASSLQTGSEETQYFGPGTRLLVL.

The chain is built from TRBV27 and TRBJ2-7; D remains ambiguous. The CDR3 contains 13 residues. The germline V and J ends were trimmed by 5 bases and 4 bases, with 12 bases remaining between them. CDR1 and CDR2 from the germline V gene are MNHEY and SMNVEV (reference sequence). The CDR3 reads CASSQYGRYEQYF. The CDR3 nucleotides are TGTGCCAGCAGTCAATATGGAAGGTACGAGCAGTACTTC.

V gene TRBV7-2 combines with J gene TRBJ1-1, with D maybe TRBD1 (6 bases). The germline V gene has CDR1 SGHTA and CDR2 FQGNSA. The CDR3 is made up of 14 amino acids. Trimming pared 5 bases from V and 3 bases from J, leaving 13 bases between. The CDR3 reads CASSPQGRDTEAFF. CDR3 nucleotide sequence: TGTGCCAGCAGCCCCCAGGGGCGGGACACTGAAGCTTTCTTT.